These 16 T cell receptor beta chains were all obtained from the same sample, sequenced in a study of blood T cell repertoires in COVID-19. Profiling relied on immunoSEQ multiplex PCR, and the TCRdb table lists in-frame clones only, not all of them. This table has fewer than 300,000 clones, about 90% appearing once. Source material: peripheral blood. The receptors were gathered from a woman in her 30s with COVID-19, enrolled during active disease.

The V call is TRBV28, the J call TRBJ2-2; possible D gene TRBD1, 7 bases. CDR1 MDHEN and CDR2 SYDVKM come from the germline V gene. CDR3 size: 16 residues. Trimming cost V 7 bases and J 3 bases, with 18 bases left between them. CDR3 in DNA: TGTGCCAGCACTCGCGCAGGGGGGTCGGACACCGGGGAGCTGTTTTTT. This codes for CASTRAGGSDTGELFF.

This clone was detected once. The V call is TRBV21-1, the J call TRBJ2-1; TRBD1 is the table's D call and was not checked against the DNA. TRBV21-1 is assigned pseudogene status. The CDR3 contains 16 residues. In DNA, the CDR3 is TGTGCCAGCAGCTTTCCGACAGGGGGATTCCACAATGAGCAGTTCTTC. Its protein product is CASSFPTGGFHNEQFF.

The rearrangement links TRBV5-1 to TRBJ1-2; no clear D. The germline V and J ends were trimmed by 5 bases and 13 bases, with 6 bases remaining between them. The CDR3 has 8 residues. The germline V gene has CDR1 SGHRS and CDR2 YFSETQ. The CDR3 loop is CASSASTF. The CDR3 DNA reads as TGCGCCAGCAGTGCGAGCACCTTC.

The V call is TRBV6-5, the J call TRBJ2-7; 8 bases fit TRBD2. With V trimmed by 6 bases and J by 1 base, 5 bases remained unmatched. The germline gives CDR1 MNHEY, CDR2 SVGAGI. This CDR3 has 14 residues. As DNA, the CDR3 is TGTGCCAGCAGCCTAGCGGGCCCATCCTACGAGCAGTACTTC. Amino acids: CASSLAGPSYEQYF.

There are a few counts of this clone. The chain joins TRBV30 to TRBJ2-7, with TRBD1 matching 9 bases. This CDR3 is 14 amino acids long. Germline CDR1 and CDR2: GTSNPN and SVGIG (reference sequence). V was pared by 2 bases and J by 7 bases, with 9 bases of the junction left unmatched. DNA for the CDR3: TGTGCCTGGAGTTACGGGACAGGGAAAATGGAGCAGTACTTC. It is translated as CAWSYGTGKMEQYF.

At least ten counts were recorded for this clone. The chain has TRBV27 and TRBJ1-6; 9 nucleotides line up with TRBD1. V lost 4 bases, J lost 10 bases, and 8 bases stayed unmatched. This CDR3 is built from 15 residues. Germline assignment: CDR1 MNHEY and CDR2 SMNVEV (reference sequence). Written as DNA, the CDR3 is TGTGCCAGCAGTTATCAACAGGGGGCGGTCTCACCCCTCCACTTT. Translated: CASSYQQGAVSPLHF.

The CDR3 DNA is TGTGCCAGCAGAGGAGGGATCAAAGCTTTCTTT. Its protein product is CASRGGIKAFF. This chain connects TRBV6-5 to TRBJ1-1, with no clear D. Deletions cut 6 bases from V and 9 bases from J, with 11 bases between. Germline lookup yields CDR1 MNHEY and CDR2 SVGAGI. There are 11 residues in the CDR3.

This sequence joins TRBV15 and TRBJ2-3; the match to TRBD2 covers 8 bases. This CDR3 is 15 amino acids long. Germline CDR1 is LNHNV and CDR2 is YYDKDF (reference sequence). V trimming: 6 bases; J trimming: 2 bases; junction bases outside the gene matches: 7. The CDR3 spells CATSRIAGTTDTQYF. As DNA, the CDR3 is TGTGCCACCAGTCGTATAGCGGGGACCACAGATACGCAGTATTTT. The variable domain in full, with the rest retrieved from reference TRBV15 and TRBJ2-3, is DAMVIQNPRYQVTQFGKPVTLSCSQTLNHNVMYWYQQKSSQAPKLLFHYYDKDFNNEADTPDNFQSRRPNTSFCFLDIRSPGLGDTAMYLCATSRIAGTTDTQYFGPGTRLTVL.

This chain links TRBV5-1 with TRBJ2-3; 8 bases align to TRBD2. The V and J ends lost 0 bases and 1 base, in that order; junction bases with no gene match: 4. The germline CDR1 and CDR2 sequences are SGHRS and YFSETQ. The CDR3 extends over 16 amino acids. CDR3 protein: CASSLGVSGGTDTQYF. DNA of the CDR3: TGCGCCAGCAGCTTGGGCGTTAGCGGGGGCACAGATACGCAGTATTTT. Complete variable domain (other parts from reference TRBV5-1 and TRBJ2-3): KAGVTQTPRYLIKTRGQQVTLSCSPISGHRSVSWYQQTPGQGLQFLFEYFSETQRNKGNFPGRFSGRQFSNSRSEMNVSTLELGDSALYLCASSLGVSGGTDTQYFGPGTRLTVL.

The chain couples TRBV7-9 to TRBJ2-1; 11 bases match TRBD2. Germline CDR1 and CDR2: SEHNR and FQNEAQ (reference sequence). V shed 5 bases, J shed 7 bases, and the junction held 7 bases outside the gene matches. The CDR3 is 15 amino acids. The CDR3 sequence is CASSQPGTSGNEQFF. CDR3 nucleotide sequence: TGTGCCAGCAGCCAACCCGGGACTAGCGGAAATGAGCAGTTCTTC. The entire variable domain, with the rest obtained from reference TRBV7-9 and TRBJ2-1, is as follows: DTGVSQNPRHKITKRGQNVTFRCDPISEHNRLYWYRQTLGQGPEFLTYFQNEAQLEKSRLLSDRFSAERPKGSFSTLEIQRTEQGDSAMYLCASSQPGTSGNEQFFGPGTRLTVL.

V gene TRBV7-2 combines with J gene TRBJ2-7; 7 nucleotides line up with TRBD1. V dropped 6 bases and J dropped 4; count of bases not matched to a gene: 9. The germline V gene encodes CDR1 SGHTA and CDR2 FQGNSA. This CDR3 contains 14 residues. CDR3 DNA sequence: TGTGCCAGCAGGCCGGGACAGCCTTCTTACGAGCAGTACTTC. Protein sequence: CASRPGQPSYEQYF.

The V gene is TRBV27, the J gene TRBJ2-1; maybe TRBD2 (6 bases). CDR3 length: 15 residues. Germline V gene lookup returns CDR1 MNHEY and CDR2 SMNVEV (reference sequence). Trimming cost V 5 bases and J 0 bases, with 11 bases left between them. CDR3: CASSLDYSSYNEQFF. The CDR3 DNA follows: TGTGCCAGCAGTCTGGACTATAGCTCCTACAATGAGCAGTTCTTC.

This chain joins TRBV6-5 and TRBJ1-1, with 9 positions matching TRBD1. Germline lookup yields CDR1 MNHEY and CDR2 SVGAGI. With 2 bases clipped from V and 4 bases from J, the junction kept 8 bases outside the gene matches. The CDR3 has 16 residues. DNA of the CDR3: TGTGCCAGCAGTTACGCACAGGGGGCGCGGGGCACTGAAGCTTTCTTT. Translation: CASSYAQGARGTEAFF.

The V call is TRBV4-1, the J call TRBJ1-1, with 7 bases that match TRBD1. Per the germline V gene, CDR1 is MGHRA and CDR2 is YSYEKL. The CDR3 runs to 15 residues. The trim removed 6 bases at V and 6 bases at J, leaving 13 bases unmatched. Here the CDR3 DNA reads TGCGCCAGCAGACCTAACAGGGGTGAGGGGGCTGAAGCTTTCTTT. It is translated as CASRPNRGEGAEAFF.

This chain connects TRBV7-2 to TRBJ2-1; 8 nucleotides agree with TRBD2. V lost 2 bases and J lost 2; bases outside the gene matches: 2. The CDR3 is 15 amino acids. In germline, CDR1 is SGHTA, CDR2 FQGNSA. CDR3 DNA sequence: TGTGCCAGCAGCTTATCCGGGGGGGCCTACAATGAGCAGTTCTTC. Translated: CASSLSGGAYNEQFF.

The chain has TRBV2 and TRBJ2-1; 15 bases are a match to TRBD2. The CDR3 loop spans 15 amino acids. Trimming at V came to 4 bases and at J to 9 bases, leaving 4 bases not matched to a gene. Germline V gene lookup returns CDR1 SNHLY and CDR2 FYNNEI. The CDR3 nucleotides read TGTGCCAGCAGTGGGACTAGCGGGGGGGGCTTTGAGCAGTTCTTC. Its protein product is CASSGTSGGGFEQFF. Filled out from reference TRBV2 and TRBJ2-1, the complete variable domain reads EPEVTQTPSHQVTQMGQEVILRCVPISNHLYFYWYRQILGQKVEFLVSFYNNEISEKSEIFDDQFSVERPDGSNFTLKIRSTKLEDSAMYFCASSGTSGGGFEQFFGPGTRLTVL.